One sample yielded the 8 T cell receptor beta chains listed below, sequenced in a study of T cells in localized non-small cell lung cancer (dated by TCRdb to 2019 to 2021). Library creation used the immunoSEQ multiplex PCR assay. TCRdb retrieved this table from immuneACCESS and kept in-frame rearrangements only. Not all clones are present; in checked studies, unresolved V genes account for under half, and no reason is known for the remainder. For this sample the table gives 4,000 or so clones, of which under 35% were detected only once. Jointly, the top ten make up roughly 18% of the sample. This specimen was lung tumor tissue, taken before any cancer treatment. Source of these receptors: a man aged 40 to 70 with stage II squamous cell lung carcinoma.

The chain joins TRBV18 to TRBJ1-2; 9 bases are a match to TRBD1. Germline CDR1 is KGHSH and CDR2 is LQKENI. J lost 8 bases, V lost 3 bases, and 4 bases had no gene match. The CDR3 totals 13 residues. The CDR3 DNA follows: TGTGCCAGCTCACCGACAGGGGGAGAAGGCTACACCTTC. Translation gives CASSPTGGEGYTF.

This clone was counted only a few times. This chain joins TRBV29-1 and TRBJ2-7; D may match TRBD1 or TRBD2 (6 bases each). V was pared by 2 bases and J by 2 bases, with 19 bases between. This CDR3 is built from 16 residues. Germline CDR1 SQVTM, CDR2 ANQGSEA. The CDR3 DNA reads as TGCAGCGTTGAACTCCGGGGGTTGGGGGGCACCTACGAGCAGTACTTC. As protein: CSVELRGLGGTYEQYF.

The chain employs TRBV2 and TRBJ2-2, with 7 bases lining up with TRBD2. The V gene's germline CDR1 is SNHLY and CDR2 FYNNEI. The CDR3 covers 15 residues. After removal of 8 bases from V and 1 base from J, the junction contained 7 bases not matched to a gene. CDR3 in amino acids: CASCRGGRNTGELFF. The DNA for the CDR3 is TGTGCCAGCTGCCGGGGCGGGAGGAACACCGGGGAGCTGTTTTTT.

This clone was seen more than once but under ten times. V and J are TRBV11-3 and TRBJ1-2, with a weak D call TRBD1 (5 bases). The CDR3 runs to 14 residues. The V and J ends lost 7 bases and 7 bases respectively, with 19 bases between them. The V gene's germline CDR1 is SGHNT and CDR2 YENEEA. The CDR3 reads CASNGGIRQIGYTF. The CDR3 DNA follows: TGTGCCAGCAATGGCGGGATAAGACAGATTGGCTACACCTTC.

The genes are TRBV11-3 and TRBJ2-1; TRBD2 aligns across 11 bases. The germline CDR1 and CDR2 sequences are SGHNT and YENEEA. The junction had 9 bases not matched to a gene; V was cut back by 2 bases and J by 0 bases. The CDR3 covers 19 residues. CDR3 in amino acids: CASSLLVAGGYRSYNEQFF. The CDR3 bases are TGTGCCAGCAGCTTATTGGTAGCGGGAGGGTACCGCTCCTACAATGAGCAGTTCTTC.

The chain is built from TRBV9 and TRBJ2-7; no definite D call. The CDR3 is 12 residues long. The V end was cut by 7 bases, the J end by 5 bases, with 13 bases between. The germline V gene has CDR1 SGDLS and CDR2 YYNGEE. The CDR3 protein is CASHLLADEQYF. CDR3 coding DNA: TGTGCCAGCCATCTATTAGCAGACGAGCAGTACTTC.

The rearrangement links TRBV30 to TRBJ2-3, with D uncertain. Germline assignment: CDR1 GTSNPN and CDR2 SVGIG (reference sequence). CDR3 size: 14 residues. Trimming cost V 2 bases and J 0 bases, with 9 bases left between them. The CDR3 DNA is TGTGCCTGGAGTAGGCTAGACAGCACAGATACGCAGTATTTT. Protein product: CAWSRLDSTDTQYF.

The chain joins TRBV12-5 to TRBJ2-3, with 10 bases identical to TRBD2. The CDR3 totals 18 residues. With V trimmed by 5 bases and J by 3 bases, 14 bases remained unmatched. Per the germline V gene, CDR1 is LGHNT and CDR2 is FRNRAP. The CDR3 nucleotides read TGTGCTAGTGGTATATCCTCCTTAGCGGGAGGACCGACAGATACGCAGTATTTT. Residues: CASGISSLAGGPTDTQYF. Looking up the rest from reference TRBV12-5 and TRBJ2-3 gives the full variable domain: DARVTQTPRHKVTEMGQEVTMRCQPILGHNTVFWYRQTMMQGLELLAYFRNRAPLDDSGMPKDRFSAEMPDATLATLKIQPSEPRDSAVYFCASGISSLAGGPTDTQYFGPGTRLTVL.